The clone carrying this T cell receptor beta chain occurred a few times. The antigen is not known. This specimen comes from a study of T cell repertoires in cytomegalovirus infection. At the level of the study: Both a matching HLA type and CMV infection were indicated by public TCR beta signatures.

Each CDR3 protein is one row after TCRdb ran MiXCR on the reads. The table records roughly 630,000 distinct CDR3 sequences, roughly 24% of them present only once. Study findings and constraints: Carriers of CMV plus the relevant HLA were identified by cumulative public TCR beta family frequency. CMV-specific TCR beta clonotypes restricted by HLA-C were the ones dominating the ex vivo response.

Germline V gene data show CDR1 as DFQATT and CDR2 as SNEGSKA (reference sequence). Trimming removed 0 bases from V and 3 bases from J, with 12 bases in between. CDR3 size: 15 residues. Sequencing used CD8+ T cells from PBMCs. This sequence joins TRBV20-1 and TRBJ1-5; D unclear. The clonotype was recovered from a human donor in good health (CMV status not recorded). Some clones in this sample may be carry-over from other donors' samples. CDR3 loop: CSARDLEAANQPQHF. For the CDR3, the DNA is TGCAGTGCTAGAGATTTGGAGGCGGCCAATCAGCCCCAGCATTTT.